This T cell receptor beta chain originates from a study of identical twins. Findings and caveats of the study: Zero-insertion analyses were open to partial confounding by invariant MAIT and iNKT cells.

This clonotype occurred a few times. Its antigen is undetermined. MiXCR was run by TCRdb on the 5' RACE reads, yielding one entry per CDR3 protein. The repertoire holds nearly 900,000 distinct CDR3 sequences, with more than 9% as singletons. The germline gives CDR1 LGHDT, CDR2 YNNKEL (reference sequence). This CDR3 contains 14 residues. The V gene lost 1 base and the J gene lost 1 base, with 8 bases spanning the gap. These data were also filed under a second study, of yellow fever vaccine responses in identical twins.

The chain links TRBV3-1 to TRBJ2-7; D gene ambiguous. The source of this sequence is a woman aged 18-30 years in good health. The specimen was PBMCs. CDR3 sequence reads: CASSQAAGSYEQYF. The CDR3 DNA reads TGTGCCAGCAGCCAAGCGGCCGGATCCTACGAGCAGTACTTC.